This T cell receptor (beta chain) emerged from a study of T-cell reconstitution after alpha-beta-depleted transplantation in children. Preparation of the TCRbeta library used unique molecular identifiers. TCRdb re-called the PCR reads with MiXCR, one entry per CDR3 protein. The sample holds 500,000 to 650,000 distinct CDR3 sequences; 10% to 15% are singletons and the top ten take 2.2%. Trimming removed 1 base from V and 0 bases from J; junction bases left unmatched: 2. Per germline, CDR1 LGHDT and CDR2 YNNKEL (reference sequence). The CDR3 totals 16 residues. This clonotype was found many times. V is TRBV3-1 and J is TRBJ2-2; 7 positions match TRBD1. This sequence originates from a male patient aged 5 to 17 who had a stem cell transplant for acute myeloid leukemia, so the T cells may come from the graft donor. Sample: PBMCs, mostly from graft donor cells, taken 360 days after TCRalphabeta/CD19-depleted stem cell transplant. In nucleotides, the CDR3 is TGTGCCAGCAGCCAAGTGACAGGGACGAACACCGGGGAGCTGTTTTTT. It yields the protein CASSQVTGTNTGELFF.